This T cell receptor (beta chain) was observed in a study of blood T cell repertoires in COVID-19. The CDR3 consists of 14 residues. V lost 6 bases and J lost 2, with 13 bases in between. Germline CDR1 reads SGHRS; CDR2 reads YFSETQ. Participants, roughly 18 to 89 years old, spanned fewer than 25 US areas. The recovered donors of Cohort 3 showed two negative PCRs, clearance, or symptom resolution. Profiled with immunoSEQ multiplex PCR; TCRdb holds only in-frame clones, not every one. The sample holds more than 450,000 clones, roughly nine tenths seen once. The genes are TRBV5-1 and TRBJ2-3; no reliable D call. The source is a woman younger than 30 who had recovered from COVID-19. Sequencing used PBMCs or T cells enriched from blood (not recorded which). The CDR3, as DNA: TGCGCCAGCACCGAGACTTCTACCACAGATACGCAGTATTTT. Its protein product is CASTETSTTDTQYF.